The text below deals with one T cell receptor beta chain. What it binds is not known. Primers included in the PCR were 60 Vbeta and 13 Jbeta primers. The data were produced by immunoSEQ multiplex PCR, yet TCRdb's version contains in-frame clones alone and is incomplete. The data contain around 140,000 clones, over 70% of them singletons. This sample was taken from a study of cytomegalovirus exposure and HLA in healthy donors. Points from the study as a whole: It was reported that TCR beta sequences correctly inferred the HLA-A and HLA-B alleles for most subjects. An analysis was carried out later, and it reportedly showed fewer N-insertions in an Asian-associated ancestry cluster than the 666-donor mean.

The CDR3 is 15 residues long. V lost 0 bases and J 7 bases, leaving 16 bases between the germline ends. Germline assignment: CDR1 SGDLS and CDR2 YYNGEE. Donors counted as nominally healthy when sampled, yet unrecorded immune exposures were likely. This receptor was obtained from a man in his forties in good health and CMV-seronegative. The sequencing sample was made of PBMCs. J is TRBJ1-2 and V is TRBV9; D perhaps matches TRBD1 (6 bases). The CDR3 loop reads CASSVDGGRVGGYTF. The CDR3, as DNA: TGTGCCAGCAGCGTAGACGGGGGGCGCGTAGGTGGCTACACCTTC.